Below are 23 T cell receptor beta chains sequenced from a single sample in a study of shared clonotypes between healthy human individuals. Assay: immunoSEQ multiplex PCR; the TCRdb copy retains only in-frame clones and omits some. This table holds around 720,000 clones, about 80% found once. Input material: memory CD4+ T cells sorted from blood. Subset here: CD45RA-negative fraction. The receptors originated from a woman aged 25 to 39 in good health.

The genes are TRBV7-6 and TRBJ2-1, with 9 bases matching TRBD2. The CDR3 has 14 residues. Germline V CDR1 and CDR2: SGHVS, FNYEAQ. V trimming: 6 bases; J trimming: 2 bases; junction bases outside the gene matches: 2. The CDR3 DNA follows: TGTGCCAGCAGGGGACTAGCACCCTACAATGAGCAGTTCTTC. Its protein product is CASRGLAPYNEQFF.

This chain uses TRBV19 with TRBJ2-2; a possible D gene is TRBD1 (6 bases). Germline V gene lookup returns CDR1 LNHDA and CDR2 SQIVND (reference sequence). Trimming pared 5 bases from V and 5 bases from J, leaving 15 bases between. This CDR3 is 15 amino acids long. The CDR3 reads CASSPWTAYTGELFF. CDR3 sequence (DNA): TGTGCCAGTAGTCCTTGGACAGCTTATACCGGGGAGCTGTTTTTT.

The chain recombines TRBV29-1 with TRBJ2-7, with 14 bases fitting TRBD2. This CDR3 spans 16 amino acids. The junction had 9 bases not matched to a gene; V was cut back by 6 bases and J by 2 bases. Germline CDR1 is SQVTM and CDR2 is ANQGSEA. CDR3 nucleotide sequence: TGCAGCGTGGGACTAGCGGGAGACTCCCCACCCTACGAGCAGTACTTC. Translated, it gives CSVGLAGDSPPYEQYF.

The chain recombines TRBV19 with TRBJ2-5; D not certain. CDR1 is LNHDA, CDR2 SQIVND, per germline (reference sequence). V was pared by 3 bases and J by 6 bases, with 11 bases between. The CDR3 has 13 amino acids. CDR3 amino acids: CASSINPVQTQYF. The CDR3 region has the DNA TGTGCCAGTAGTATCAACCCCGTCCAGACCCAGTACTTC. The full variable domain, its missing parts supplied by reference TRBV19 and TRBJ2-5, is DGGITQSPKYLFRKEGQNVTLSCEQNLNHDAMYWYRQDPGQGLRLIYYSQIVNDFQKGDIAEGYSVSREKKESFPLTVTSAQKNPTAFYLCASSINPVQTQYFGPGTRLLVL.

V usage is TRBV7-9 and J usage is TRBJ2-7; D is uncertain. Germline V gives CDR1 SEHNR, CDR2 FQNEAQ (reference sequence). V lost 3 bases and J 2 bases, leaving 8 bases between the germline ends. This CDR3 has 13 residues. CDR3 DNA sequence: TGTGCCAGCAGCTTCCACGGAACCTACGAGCAGTACTTC. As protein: CASSFHGTYEQYF.

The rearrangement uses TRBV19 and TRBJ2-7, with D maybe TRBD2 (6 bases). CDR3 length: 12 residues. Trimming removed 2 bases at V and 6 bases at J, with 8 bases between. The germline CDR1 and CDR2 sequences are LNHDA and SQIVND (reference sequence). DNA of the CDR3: TGTGCCAGTAGTATATCGGAGGGCGAGCAGTACTTC. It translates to CASSISEGEQYF.

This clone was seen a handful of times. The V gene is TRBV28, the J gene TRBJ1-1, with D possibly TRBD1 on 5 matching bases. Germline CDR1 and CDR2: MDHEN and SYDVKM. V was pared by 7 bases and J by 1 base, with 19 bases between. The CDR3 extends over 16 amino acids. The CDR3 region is CASNLNQGKGNTEAFF. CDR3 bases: TGTGCCAGCAACTTGAACCAGGGCAAGGGGAACACTGAAGCTTTCTTT.

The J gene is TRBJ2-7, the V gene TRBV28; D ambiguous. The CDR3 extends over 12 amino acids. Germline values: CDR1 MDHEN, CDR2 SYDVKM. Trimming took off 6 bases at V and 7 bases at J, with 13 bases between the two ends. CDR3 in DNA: TGTGCCAGCAGCCGACTGGTTGGGGAGCAGTACTTC. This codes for CASSRLVGEQYF.

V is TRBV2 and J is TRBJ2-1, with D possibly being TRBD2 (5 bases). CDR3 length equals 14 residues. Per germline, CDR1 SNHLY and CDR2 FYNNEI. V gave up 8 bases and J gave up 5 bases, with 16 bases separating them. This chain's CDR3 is CASRPGLSHNEQFF. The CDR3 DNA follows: TGTGCCAGCCGACCAGGACTGTCCCACAATGAGCAGTTCTTC.

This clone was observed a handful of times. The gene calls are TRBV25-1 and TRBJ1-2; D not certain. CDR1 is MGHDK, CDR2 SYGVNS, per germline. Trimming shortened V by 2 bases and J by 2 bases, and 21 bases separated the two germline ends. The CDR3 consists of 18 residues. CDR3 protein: CASSEIGTVPSSNYGYTF. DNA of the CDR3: TGTGCCAGCAGTGAAATCGGTACAGTACCTTCATCGAACTATGGCTACACCTTC.

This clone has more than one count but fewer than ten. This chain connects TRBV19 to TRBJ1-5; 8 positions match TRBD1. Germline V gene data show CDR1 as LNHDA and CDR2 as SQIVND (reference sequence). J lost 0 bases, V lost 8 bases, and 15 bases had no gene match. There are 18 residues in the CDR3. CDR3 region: CASSDRGPLEASNQPQHF. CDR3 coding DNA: TGTGCCAGTTCTGACAGGGGACCCTTAGAGGCTAGCAATCAGCCCCAGCATTTT.

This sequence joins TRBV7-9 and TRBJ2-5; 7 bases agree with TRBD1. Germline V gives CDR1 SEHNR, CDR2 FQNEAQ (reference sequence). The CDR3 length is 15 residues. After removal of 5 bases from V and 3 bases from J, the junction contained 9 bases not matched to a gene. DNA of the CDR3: TGTGCCAGCAGCACCAACCAGGGACAGAAAGAGACCCAGTACTTC. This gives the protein CASSTNQGQKETQYF. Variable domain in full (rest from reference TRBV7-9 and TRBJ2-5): DTGVSQNPRHKITKRGQNVTFRCDPISEHNRLYWYRQTLGQGPEFLTYFQNEAQLEKSRLLSDRFSAERPKGSFSTLEIQRTEQGDSAMYLCASSTNQGQKETQYFGPGTRLLVL.

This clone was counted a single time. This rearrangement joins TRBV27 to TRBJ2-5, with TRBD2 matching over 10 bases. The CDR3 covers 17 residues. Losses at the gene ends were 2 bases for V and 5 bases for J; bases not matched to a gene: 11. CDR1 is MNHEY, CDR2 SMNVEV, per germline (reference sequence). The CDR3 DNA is TGTGCCAGCAGTTTAAGACCCCCGGGGACTAGCGTCGAGACCCAGTACTTC. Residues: CASSLRPPGTSVETQYF.

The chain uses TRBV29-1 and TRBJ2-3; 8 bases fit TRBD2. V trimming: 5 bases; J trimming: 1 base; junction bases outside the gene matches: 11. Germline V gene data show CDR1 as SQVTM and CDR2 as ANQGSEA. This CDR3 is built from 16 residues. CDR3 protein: CSVLSAGELGTDTQYF. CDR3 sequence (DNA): TGCAGCGTTTTATCAGCGGGAGAGTTAGGCACAGATACGCAGTATTTT.

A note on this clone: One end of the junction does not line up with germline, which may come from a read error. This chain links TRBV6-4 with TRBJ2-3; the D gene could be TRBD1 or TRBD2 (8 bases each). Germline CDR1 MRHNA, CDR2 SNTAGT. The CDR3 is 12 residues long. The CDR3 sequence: CPTGGTRDTQYF. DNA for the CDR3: TGCCCTACAGGGGGGACTAGGGATACGCAGTATTTT.

The CDR3 loop is CASSQTPSTDTQYF. The DNA for the CDR3 is TGCGCCAGCAGCCAGACCCCTAGCACAGATACGCAGTATTTT. The genes are TRBV4-1 and TRBJ2-3, with unresolved D. CDR3 length equals 14 residues. Germline CDR1 and CDR2: MGHRA and YSYEKL. V lost 3 bases, J lost 0 bases, and 7 bases lay in between.

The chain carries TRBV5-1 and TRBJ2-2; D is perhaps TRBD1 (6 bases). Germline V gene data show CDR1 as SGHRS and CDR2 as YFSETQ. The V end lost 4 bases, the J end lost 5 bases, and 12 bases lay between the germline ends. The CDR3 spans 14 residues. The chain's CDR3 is CASSQDRRTGELFF. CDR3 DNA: TGCGCCAGCAGCCAAGACAGGCGGACCGGGGAGCTGTTTTTT.

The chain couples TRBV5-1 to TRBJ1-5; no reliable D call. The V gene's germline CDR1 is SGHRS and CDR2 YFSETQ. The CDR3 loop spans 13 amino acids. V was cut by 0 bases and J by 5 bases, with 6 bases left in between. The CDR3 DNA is TGCGCCAGCAGCTTGGCGACCGATCAGCCCCAGCATTTT. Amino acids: CASSLATDQPQHF.

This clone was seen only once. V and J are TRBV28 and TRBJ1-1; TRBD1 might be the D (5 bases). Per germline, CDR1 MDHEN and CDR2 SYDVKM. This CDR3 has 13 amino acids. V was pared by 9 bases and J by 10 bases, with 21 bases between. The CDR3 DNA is TGTGCCAGTTATTTTCGGGCCATGGGGGTAGCTTTCTTT. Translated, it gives CASYFRAMGVAFF.

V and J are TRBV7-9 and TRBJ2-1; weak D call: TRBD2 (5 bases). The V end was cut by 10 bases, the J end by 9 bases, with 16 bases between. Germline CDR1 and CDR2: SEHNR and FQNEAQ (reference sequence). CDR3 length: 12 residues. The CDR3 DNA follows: TGTGCCATCTTAACGCGGGTGGGTGAGCAGTTCTTC. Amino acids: CAILTRVGEQFF.

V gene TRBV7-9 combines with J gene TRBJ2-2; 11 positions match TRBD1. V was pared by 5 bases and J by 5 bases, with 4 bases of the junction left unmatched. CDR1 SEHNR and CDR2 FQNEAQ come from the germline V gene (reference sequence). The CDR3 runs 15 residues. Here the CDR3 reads CASSPGQGATGELFF. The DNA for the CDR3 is TGTGCCAGCAGCCCCGGACAGGGGGCAACCGGGGAGCTGTTTTTT.

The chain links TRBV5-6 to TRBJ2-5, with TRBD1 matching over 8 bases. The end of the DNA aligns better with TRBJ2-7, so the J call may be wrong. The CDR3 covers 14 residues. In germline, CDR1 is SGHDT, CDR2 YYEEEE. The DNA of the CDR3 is TGTGCCAGCAGCCGATGGACAGGGAGGAACGAGCAGTACTTC. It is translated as CASSRWTGRNEQYF.

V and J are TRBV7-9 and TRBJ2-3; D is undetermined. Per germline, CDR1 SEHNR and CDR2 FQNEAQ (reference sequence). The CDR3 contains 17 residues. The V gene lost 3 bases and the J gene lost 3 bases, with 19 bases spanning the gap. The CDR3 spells CASSLSNPDQRTDTQYF. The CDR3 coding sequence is TGTGCCAGCAGCTTGTCGAACCCAGATCAGAGGACAGATACGCAGTATTTT.